This T cell receptor (beta chain) appears in the sequencing data of a study of beta chain features in type 1 diabetes (dated by TCRdb to 2017 to 2018). In the study overall: No differences in mean age, gender distribution, total cell number or subset yield were found between patients and healthy donors. Naive and central memory subsets were obtained from all 30 or so donors, but regulatory and stem cell-like memory subsets were isolated from only 8 patients and roughly 8 healthy donors. In the study, TCRB repertoires of sorted circulating CD4+ T cell subsets from recently diagnosed type 1 diabetes patients were compared with those of matched healthy donors. A total of some 100,000,000 sorted cells were examined across all samples, and a strong correlation was observed between cell number per subset and RNA yield.

Broader findings and caveats from the paper: Patients with type 1 diabetes made fewer insertions and deleted more nucleotides at VDJ recombination sites, implying thymic rearrangement abnormalities. PCR might favor shorter templates, but patient and control samples were amplified and corrected together, so any skew would affect both groups equally. Naive, central memory and regulatory TCRB repertoires appeared to be more similar among patients than among healthy donors. In all four CD4+ subsets, TCRB CDR3 length was moderately but significantly shorter in type 1 diabetes patients. Because cDNA rather than genomic DNA was sequenced, highly expressing activated cells could have been over-represented, although no difference in activation and CD3 levels was found between groups. Because small numbers of individuals were included in the HLA sub-analyses, any influence of HLA type on TCRB rearrangement was left unresolved.

The entire isolated RNA was reverse transcribed using the High Capacity cDNA Reverse Transcription Kit, and thus expressed TCRB transcripts were sequenced. Naive, central memory and regulatory T cell samples underwent deep immunoSEQ sequencing, averaging roughly 3.3 million total reads per sample. Sorted cells were lysed in RLT buffer and RNA was extracted with DNase-treated RNeasy Micro or Mini kits, depending on cell number. Each cell subset was processed on its own to prevent cross-contamination, while patient and healthy donor samples were processed together. Using the immunoSEQ multiplex PCR, TCRB sequences were amplified from cDNA into 87-bp fragments spanning the CDR3 region. Amplicons were sequenced on the Illumina HiSeq platform. Per the authors' processing: PCR bias was corrected computationally using synthetic template baselines, and reads within Hamming distance 2 were collapsed, with unmergeable singletons discarded. Reads were aligned against IMGT so that V, D and J genes, CDR3 length and insertions or deletions at six rearrangement sites could be assigned. Within each subset, clonotype counts were normalized to sorted cell number, after which true diversity and Gini coefficients were computed with the tcR R package. The overlap coefficient, calculated on TCRB nucleotide sequences, was used to measure repertoire sharing. TCRdb obtained this table from immuneACCESS and retained in-frame rearrangements with V and J assigned. These tables miss some clones; where compared with another copy, unresolved V genes account for less than half of the shortfall, and the remainder is unexplained. From that table come the V and J calls and clone size; the DNA was used to work out D and trimming. The sample profile shows 130,000 or so clones; roughly a sixth of them were found once. Around 2.7% of the sample rests with the top ten.

CDR1 and CDR2 are read off the germline V gene (reference sequence) as GTSNPN and SVGIG. The CDR3 spans 13 residues, from the cysteine through the phenylalanine. Kept here is only the CDR3 DNA, which spans 39 bases and is read in frame from base 1. Comment on this clone: The specificity of this receptor is unknown. A junction boundary mismatches the germline segment, possibly from a read error.

Each donor gave one peripheral blood draw, approximately 100 mL on average, collected into heparinised tubes. Naive, central memory, regulatory and stem cell-like memory CD4+ T cells were sorted on a BD FACSAria II using a panel including CD45RO, CCR7, CD25, CD127, CD95 and CD27. A purity above 95% was achieved for all sorted populations. PBMCs were isolated right away by Lymphoprep density gradient centrifugation and were stained directly, without culture. Samples were stained and sorted in pairs, with one healthy donor and one patient per experiment, so that batch effects were minimized. This TCR was recovered from a young man with type 1 diabetes. Material for sequencing was central memory CD4+ T cells from blood. The rearranged segments are TRBV30 and TRBJ2-3; the D call is possibly TRBD1 or TRBD2, each sharing 5 bases. CDR3 reads: CAWTTRGAETQYF. The nucleotides read TGTGCCTGGACAACTAGGGGCGCAGAAACGCAGTATTTT.